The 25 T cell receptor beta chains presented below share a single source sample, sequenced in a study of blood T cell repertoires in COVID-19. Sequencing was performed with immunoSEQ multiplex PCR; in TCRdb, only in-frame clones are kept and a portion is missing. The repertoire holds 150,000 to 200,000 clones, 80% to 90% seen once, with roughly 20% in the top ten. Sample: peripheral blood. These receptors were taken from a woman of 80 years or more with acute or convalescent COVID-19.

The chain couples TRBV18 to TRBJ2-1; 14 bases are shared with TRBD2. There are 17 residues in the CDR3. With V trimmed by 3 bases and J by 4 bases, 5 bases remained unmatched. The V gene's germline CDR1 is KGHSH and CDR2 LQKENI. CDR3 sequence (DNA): TGTGCCAGCTCACCCCCGGGACTAGCGGGGGTTTACAATGAGCAGTTCTTC. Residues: CASSPPGLAGVYNEQFF.

CDR3 nucleotide sequence: TGCGCCAGCAGCTTGGGCGGGACCTGGAGGACTGAAGCTTTCTTT. This codes for CASSLGGTWRTEAFF. The chain links TRBV5-1 to TRBJ1-1, with D possibly TRBD1 on 5 matching bases. In germline, CDR1 is SGHRS, CDR2 YFSETQ. The length of the CDR3 is 15 residues. Trimming shortened V by 0 bases and J by 5 bases, and 14 bases separated the two germline ends.

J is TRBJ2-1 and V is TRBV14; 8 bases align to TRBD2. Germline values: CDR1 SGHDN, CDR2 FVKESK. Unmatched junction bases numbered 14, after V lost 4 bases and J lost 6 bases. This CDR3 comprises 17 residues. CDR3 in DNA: TGTGCCAGCAGCCCCCGGGGGCCTAGCGGGTCCCTCAATGAGCAGTTCTTC. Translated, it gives CASSPRGPSGSLNEQFF.

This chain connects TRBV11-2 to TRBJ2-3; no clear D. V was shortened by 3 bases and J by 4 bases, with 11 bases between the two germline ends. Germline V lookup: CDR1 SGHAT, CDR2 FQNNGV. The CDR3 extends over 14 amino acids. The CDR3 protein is CASSLSFRSDTQYF. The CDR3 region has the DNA TGTGCCAGCAGCTTGAGCTTTCGGTCAGATACGCAGTATTTT.

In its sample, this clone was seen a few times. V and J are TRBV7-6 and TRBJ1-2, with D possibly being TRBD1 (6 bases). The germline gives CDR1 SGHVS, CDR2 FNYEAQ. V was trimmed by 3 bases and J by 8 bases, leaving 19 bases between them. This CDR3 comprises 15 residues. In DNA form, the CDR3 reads TGTGCCAGCAGCTTCGGGACATCGACTTCTGGCGGCTACACCTTC. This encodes CASSFGTSTSGGYTF. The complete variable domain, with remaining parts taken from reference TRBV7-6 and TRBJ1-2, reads GAGVSQSPRYKVTKRGQDVALRCDPISGHVSLYWYRQALGQGPEFLTYFNYEAQQDKSGLPNDRFSAERPEGSISTLTIQRTEQRDSAMYRCASSFGTSTSGGYTFGSGTRLTVV.

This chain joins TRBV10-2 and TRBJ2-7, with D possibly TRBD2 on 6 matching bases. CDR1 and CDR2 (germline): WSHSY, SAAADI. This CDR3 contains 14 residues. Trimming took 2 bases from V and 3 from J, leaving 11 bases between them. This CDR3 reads CASSEEAGNYEQYF. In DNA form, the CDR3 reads TGCGCCAGCAGTGAGGAAGCGGGCAACTACGAGCAGTACTTC.

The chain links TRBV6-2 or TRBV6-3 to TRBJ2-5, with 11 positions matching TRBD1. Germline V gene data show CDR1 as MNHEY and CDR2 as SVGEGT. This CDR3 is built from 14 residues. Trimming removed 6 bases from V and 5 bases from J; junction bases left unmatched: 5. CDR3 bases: TGTGCCAGCAGCCGGACAGGGGGCACGGAGACCCAGTACTTC. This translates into CASSRTGGTETQYF.

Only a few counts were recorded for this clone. CDR3 sequence reads: CASSATASSNQPQHF. The CDR3 DNA follows: TGTGCCAGCAGCGCCACAGCCTCTAGCAATCAGCCCCAGCATTTT. The chain has TRBV9 and TRBJ1-5; D uncertain. Trimming took off 3 bases at V and 0 bases at J, with 10 bases between the two ends. CDR1 is SGDLS and CDR2 is YYNGEE in the germline V gene. The CDR3 spans 15 residues.

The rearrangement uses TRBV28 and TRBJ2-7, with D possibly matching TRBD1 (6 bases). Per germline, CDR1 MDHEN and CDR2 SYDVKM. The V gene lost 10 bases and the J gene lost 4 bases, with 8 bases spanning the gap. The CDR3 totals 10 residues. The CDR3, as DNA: TGTGCCATCGGACAGTACGAGCAGTACTTC. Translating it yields CAIGQYEQYF.

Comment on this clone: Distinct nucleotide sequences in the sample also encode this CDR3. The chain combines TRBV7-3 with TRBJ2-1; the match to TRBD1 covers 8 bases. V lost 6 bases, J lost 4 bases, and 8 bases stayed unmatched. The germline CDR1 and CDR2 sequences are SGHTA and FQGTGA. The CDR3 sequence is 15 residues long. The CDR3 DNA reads TGTGCCAGCAGTTTCGGACAGGGCCCTTACAATGAGCAGTTCTTC. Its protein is CASSFGQGPYNEQFF.

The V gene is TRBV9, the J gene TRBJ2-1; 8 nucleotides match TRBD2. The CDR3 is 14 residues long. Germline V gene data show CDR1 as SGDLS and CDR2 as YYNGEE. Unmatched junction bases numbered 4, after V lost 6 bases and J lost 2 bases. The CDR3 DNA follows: TGTGCCAGCAACCTCGGGGGGGCCTACAATGAGCAGTTCTTC. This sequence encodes CASNLGGAYNEQFF. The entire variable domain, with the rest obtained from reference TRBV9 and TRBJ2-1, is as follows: DSGVTQTPKHLITATGQRVTLRCSPRSGDLSVYWYQQSLDQGLQFLIQYYNGEERAKGNILERFSAQQFPDLHSELNLSSLELGDSALYFCASNLGGAYNEQFFGPGTRLTVL.

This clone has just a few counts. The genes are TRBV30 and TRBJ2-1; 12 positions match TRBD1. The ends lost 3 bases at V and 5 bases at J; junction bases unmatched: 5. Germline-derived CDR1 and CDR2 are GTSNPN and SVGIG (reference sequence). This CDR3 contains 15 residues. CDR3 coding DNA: TGTGCCTGGAGGAAGGGGACAGGGGGCAACAATGAGCAGTTCTTC. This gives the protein CAWRKGTGGNNEQFF. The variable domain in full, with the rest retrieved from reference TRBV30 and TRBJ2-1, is SQTIHQWPATLVQPVGSPLSLECTVEGTSNPNLYWYRQAAGRGLQLLFYSVGIGQISSEVPQNLSASRPQDRQFILSSKKLLLSDSGFYLCAWRKGTGGNNEQFFGPGTRLTVL.

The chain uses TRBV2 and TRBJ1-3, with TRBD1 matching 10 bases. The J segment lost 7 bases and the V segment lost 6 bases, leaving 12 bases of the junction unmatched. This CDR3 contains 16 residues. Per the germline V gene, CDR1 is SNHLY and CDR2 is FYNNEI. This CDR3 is CASRALPGQGRNTIYF. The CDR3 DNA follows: TGTGCCAGCAGAGCTCTCCCGGGACAGGGGCGGAACACCATATATTTT.

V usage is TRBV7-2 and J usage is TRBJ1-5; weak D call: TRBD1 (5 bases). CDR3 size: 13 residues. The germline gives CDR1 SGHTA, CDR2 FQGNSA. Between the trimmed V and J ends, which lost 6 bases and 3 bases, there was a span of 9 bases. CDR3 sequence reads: CASRDNTNQPQHF. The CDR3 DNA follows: TGTGCCAGCAGGGACAACACCAATCAGCCCCAGCATTTT.

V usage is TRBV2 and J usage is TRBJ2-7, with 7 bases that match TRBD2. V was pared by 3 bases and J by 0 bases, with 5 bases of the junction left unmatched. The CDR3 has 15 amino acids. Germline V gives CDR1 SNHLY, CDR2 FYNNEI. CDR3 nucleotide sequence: TGTGCCAGCAGTGACATGGGCGGGGGCTCCTACGAGCAGTACTTC. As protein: CASSDMGGGSYEQYF.

CDR3 nucleotides: TGCGCCAGCAGCCAAGATGGGACAGGACTAAGCACAGATACGCAGTATTTT. It codes for CASSQDGTGLSTDTQYF. The rearrangement links TRBV4-1 to TRBJ2-3, with 8 bases fitting TRBD1. From germline, CDR1 is MGHRA and CDR2 YSYEKL. This CDR3 has 17 residues. Unmatched junction bases numbered 5, after V lost 0 bases and J lost 0 bases.

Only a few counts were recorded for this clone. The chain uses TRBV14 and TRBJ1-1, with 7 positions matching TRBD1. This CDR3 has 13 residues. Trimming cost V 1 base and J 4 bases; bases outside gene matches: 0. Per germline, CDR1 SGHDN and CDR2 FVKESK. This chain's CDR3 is CASSQGTGTEAFF. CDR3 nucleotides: TGTGCCAGCAGCCAAGGGACAGGCACTGAAGCTTTCTTT.

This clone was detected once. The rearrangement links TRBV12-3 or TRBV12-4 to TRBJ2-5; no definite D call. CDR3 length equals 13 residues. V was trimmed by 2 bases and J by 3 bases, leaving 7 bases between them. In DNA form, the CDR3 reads TGTGCCAGCAGTTTATTTCAAAAAGAGACCCAGTACTTC. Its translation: CASSLFQKETQYF.

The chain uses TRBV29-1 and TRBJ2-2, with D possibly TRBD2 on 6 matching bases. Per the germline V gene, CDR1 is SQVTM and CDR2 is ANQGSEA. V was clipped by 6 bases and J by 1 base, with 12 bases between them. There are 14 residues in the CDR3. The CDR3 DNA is TGCAGCGTACAACTAGCCCTGAACACCGGGGAGCTGTTTTTT. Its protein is CSVQLALNTGELFF.

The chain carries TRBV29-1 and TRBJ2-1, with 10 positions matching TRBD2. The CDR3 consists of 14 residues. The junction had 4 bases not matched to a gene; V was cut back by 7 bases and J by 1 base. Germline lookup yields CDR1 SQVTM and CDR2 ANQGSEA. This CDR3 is CSGGTSVSYNEQFF. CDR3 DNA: TGCAGCGGGGGGACTAGCGTGTCCTACAATGAGCAGTTCTTC.

CDR3 bases: TGTGCCAGCAGCCGAAGAGGGACAGGCGTGATGGCCTATGGCTACACCTTC. It is translated as CASSRRGTGVMAYGYTF. The rearrangement uses TRBV5-4 and TRBJ1-2; 8 positions match TRBD1. Germline V gene lookup returns CDR1 SGHNT and CDR2 YYREEE (reference sequence). Trimming took 4 bases from V and 4 from J; bases not matched to a gene: 15. The CDR3 is 17 residues long.

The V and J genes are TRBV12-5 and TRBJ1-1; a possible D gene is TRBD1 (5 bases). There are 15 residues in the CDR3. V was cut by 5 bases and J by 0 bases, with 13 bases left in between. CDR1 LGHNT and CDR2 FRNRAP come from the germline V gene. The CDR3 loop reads CASGPLRALNTEAFF. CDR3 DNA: TGTGCTAGTGGTCCTCTCAGGGCGTTGAACACTGAAGCTTTCTTT.

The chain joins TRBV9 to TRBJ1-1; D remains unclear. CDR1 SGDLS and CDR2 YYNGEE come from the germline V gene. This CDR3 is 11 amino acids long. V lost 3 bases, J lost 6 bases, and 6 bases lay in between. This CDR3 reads CASSGGAEAFF. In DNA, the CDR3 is TGTGCCAGCAGCGGCGGGGCTGAAGCTTTCTTT.

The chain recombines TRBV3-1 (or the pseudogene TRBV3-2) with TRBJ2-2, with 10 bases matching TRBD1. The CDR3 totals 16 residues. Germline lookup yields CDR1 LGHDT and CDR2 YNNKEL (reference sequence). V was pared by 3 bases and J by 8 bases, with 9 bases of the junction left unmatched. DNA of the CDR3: TGTGCCAGCAGCCATTCTCGACAGGGGGCGTCAGGGGAGCTGTTTTTT. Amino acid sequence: CASSHSRQGASGELFF.

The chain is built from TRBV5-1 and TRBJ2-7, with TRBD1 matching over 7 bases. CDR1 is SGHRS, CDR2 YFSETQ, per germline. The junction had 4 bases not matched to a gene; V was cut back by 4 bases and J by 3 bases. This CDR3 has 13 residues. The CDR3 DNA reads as TGCGCCAGCAGCAAGGGACAGAACTACGAGCAGTACTTC. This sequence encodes CASSKGQNYEQYF. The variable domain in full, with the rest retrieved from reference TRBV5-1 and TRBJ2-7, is KAGVTQTPRYLIKTRGQQVTLSCSPISGHRSVSWYQQTPGQGLQFLFEYFSETQRNKGNFPGRFSGRQFSNSRSEMNVSTLELGDSALYLCASSKGQNYEQYFGPGTRLTVT.